These 8 T cell receptor beta chains came from one sample sequenced in a study of identical twins. TCRdb re-derived calls from the 5' RACE reads in MiXCR, one entry per CDR3 protein. Of about 250,000 distinct CDR3 sequences listed, about 9% are singletons. These records were also assigned to another study, of yellow fever vaccine responses in identical twins.

Sequencing was carried out using CD8+ T cells sorted from blood. The receptors originated from a woman younger than 35 in good health.

This clonotype showed up many times. The rearrangement links TRBV27 to TRBJ2-3; D possibly uses TRBD1 or TRBD2 (7 bases each). Trimming cost V 1 base and J 2 bases, with 16 bases left between them. CDR3 length equals 17 residues. Germline CDR1 MNHEY, CDR2 SMNVEV (reference sequence). CDR3 amino acids: CASSLWEGAGDTDTQYF. The CDR3, as DNA: TGTGCCAGCAGTTTATGGGAGGGGGCCGGAGACACAGATACGCAGTATTTT.

Ten or more counts support this clonotype. The chain joins TRBV29-1 to TRBJ2-5, with D perhaps assigned TRBD1 or TRBD2 (7 bases each). Looked up from germline, CDR1 is SQVTM and CDR2 is ANQGSEA. Trimming shortened V by 3 bases and J by 9 bases, and 20 bases separated the two germline ends. This CDR3 is 14 amino acids long. CDR3 in amino acids: CSVEGGTASLAQYF. CDR3 bases: TGCAGCGTTGAGGGAGGGACAGCCTCTTTGGCCCAGTACTTC.

This clonotype was found many times. The rearrangement uses TRBV6-1 and TRBJ2-2, with 7 bases that match TRBD1. Unmatched junction bases numbered 5, after V lost 2 bases and J lost 2 bases. This CDR3 is 16 amino acids long. CDR1 is MNHNS and CDR2 is SASEGT in the germline V gene. The CDR3 region has the DNA TGTGCCAGCAGTGAAATGACAGGGCACAACACCGGGGAGCTGTTTTTT. Translating gives CASSEMTGHNTGELFF.

This clonotype was seen a handful of times. The chain recombines TRBV3-1 with TRBJ2-1; 12 bases map to TRBD2. Germline assignment: CDR1 LGHDT and CDR2 YNNKEL (reference sequence). V dropped 5 bases and J dropped 5; count of bases not matched to a gene: 7. This CDR3 has 16 amino acids. For the CDR3, the DNA is TGTGCCAGCAGCGTTCTAGCGGGGGGGCCCCACAATGAGCAGTTCTTC. Its translation is CASSVLAGGPHNEQFF.

This clonotype was detected a few times. J is TRBJ2-5 and V is TRBV12-3 or TRBV12-4; 9 nucleotides match TRBD1. The CDR3 has 13 amino acids. V was clipped by 6 bases and J by 5 bases; unmatched bases: 4. The CDR3 nucleotides read TGTGCCAGCAGGACAGGGGGATTCGAGACCCAGTACTTC. Translation: CASRTGGFETQYF.

The V and J genes are TRBV29-1 and TRBJ2-1; D call uncertain. CDR3 length equals 12 residues. The germline V gene encodes CDR1 SQVTM and CDR2 ANQGSEA. Between the trimmed V and J ends, which lost 7 bases and 5 bases, there was a span of 12 bases. CDR3 nucleotides: TGCAGCGGCTATAACTTGAACAATGAGCAGTTCTTC. It is translated as CSGYNLNNEQFF.

This clonotype has only a few counts. The chain combines TRBV20-1 with TRBJ2-3, with D perhaps TRBD1 (5 bases). Trimming stripped 0 bases from V and 3 bases from J, with 10 bases between. The CDR3 has 14 amino acids. Germline assignment: CDR1 DFQATT and CDR2 SNEGSKA (reference sequence). The CDR3 region has the DNA TGCAGTGCTAGAGATTCCACAGGAACAGATACGCAGTATTTT. This encodes CSARDSTGTDTQYF.

The V and J genes are TRBV20-1 and TRBJ1-6; 8 bases map to TRBD1. The length of the CDR3 is 14 residues. After removal of 5 bases from V and 6 bases from J, the junction contained 6 bases not matched to a gene. Germline loops: CDR1 DFQATT, CDR2 SNEGSKA (reference sequence). DNA of the CDR3: TGCAGTGCTGCACAGGGGGAAACTAATTCACCCCTCCACTTT. This gives the protein CSAAQGETNSPLHF.